Sequencing of this T cell receptor beta chain was carried out in a study of T cells in Graves' hyperthyroidism and ophthalmopathy. For the study at large: Peripheral blood samples were taken at initial diagnosis, prior to any treatment.

Researchers barred patients who had uncontrolled infection, other autoimmune disease, pregnancy or lactation. This clonotype was recorded a few times. What it recognizes is unknown. V gave up 3 bases and J gave up 3 bases, with 15 bases separating them. The CDR3 is 16 amino acids. The germline CDR1 and CDR2 sequences are SGDLS and YYNGEE. Regions amplified from RNA transcripts were the TCR beta CDR3 regions. The TCR CDR3 first-round RT-PCR relied on the HTBI primer set. Using its own MiXCR run on the multiplex PCR reads, TCRdb lists one record per CDR3 protein. The repertoire includes hundreds of thousands of distinct CDR3 sequences, less than 20% of them detected once, and less than 55% sits in the top ten. Study-wide results and caveats: For ophthalmopathy, model prediction preceded onset by a median about 6.4 months.

Material for sequencing was blood. The chain combines TRBV9 with TRBJ2-2; D is ambiguous. The TCR was taken from a man in his forties or fifties with Graves' ophthalmopathy. CDR3 DNA sequence: TGTGCCAGCAGCGGAAAAGGTGGGATTGACACCGGGGAGCTGTTTTTT. Translating it yields CASSGKGGIDTGELFF.